These 12 T cell receptor beta chains were all obtained from the same sample, sequenced in a study of post-analysis software for immune sequencing data. Whole-study findings and limits: When patients were compared with controls, four to six TRBV segments were more frequent, TRBV5-6, TRBV5-1 and TRBV20-1 among them.

Their antigens remain unidentified. The TCR beta cDNA libraries contained unique molecular identifiers. MiXCR, run by TCRdb on the PCR reads, gives a single entry per CDR3 protein. Of fewer than 850,000 distinct CDR3 sequences listed, less than 35% were seen once; the top ten hold approximately 0.55%. Sequences were obtained from blood. These receptors were taken from a girl aged 10 to 17 with multiple sclerosis.

This clonotype was observed at least ten times. J is TRBJ2-7 and V is TRBV7-2; TRBD2 is a possible D gene (6 bases). The V end was cut by 1 base, the J end by 0 bases, with 7 bases between. Per germline, CDR1 SGHTA and CDR2 FQGNSA. This CDR3 is built from 14 residues. Written as DNA, the CDR3 is TGTGCCAGCAGCTTAGGGCGGGGCTCCTACGAGCAGTACTTC. This encodes CASSLGRGSYEQYF.

In its sample, this clonotype was seen a few times. The chain links TRBV12-3 or TRBV12-4 to TRBJ1-5; 7 bases align to TRBD1. V trimming: 3 bases; J trimming: 3 bases; junction bases outside the gene matches: 8. The CDR3 runs 16 residues. CDR3 DNA: TGTGCCAGCAGTTTGGAGGGGACAGTAATCAATCAGCCCCAGCATTTT. Translated: CASSLEGTVINQPQHF.

As to this clonotype: The germline gene is not matched at one end of the junction; a read error may be the cause. The rearrangement uses TRBV4-3 and TRBJ2-5; D tentatively reads TRBD1 or TRBD2 (5 bases each). The CDR3 length is 16 residues. The germline gives CDR1 LGHNA, CDR2 YSLEER. As DNA, the CDR3 is TGCGCCGGCAGCCAAGAGACCGGGACGGATCGTGAGACCCAGTACTTC. This codes for CAGSQETGTDRETQYF.

This chain joins TRBV20-1 and TRBJ2-1, with 9 bases fitting TRBD2. The length of the CDR3 is 14 residues. The germline V gene encodes CDR1 DFQATT and CDR2 SNEGSKA (reference sequence). The V segment lost 1 base and the J segment 9 bases; nucleotides outside the gene matches: 7. The CDR3 DNA follows: TGCAGTGCTAGAGGTGGTCTAGCGGGACCTGAGCAGTTCTTC. This translates into CSARGGLAGPEQFF.

This clonotype has just a few counts. The genes are TRBV7-9 and TRBJ1-4; no clear D. V lost 5 bases to trimming and J lost 1 base, with 11 bases between them. The CDR3 has 15 amino acids. In germline, CDR1 is SEHNR, CDR2 FQNEAQ (reference sequence). For the CDR3, the DNA is TGTGCCAGCAGCCCCAGACGGATAACTAATGAAAAACTGTTTTTT. Its translation: CASSPRRITNEKLFF.

This chain joins TRBV10-3 and TRBJ2-3; 11 nucleotides agree with TRBD2. From germline, CDR1 is ENHRY and CDR2 SYGVKD. V dropped 6 bases and J dropped 0; count of bases not matched to a gene: 2. CDR3 length: 15 amino acids. CDR3 nucleotide sequence: TGTGCCATCAGGGTAGCGGGAGGGAGCACAGATACGCAGTATTTT. Translating gives CAIRVAGGSTDTQYF.

This clonotype was seen only a few times. The chain is built from TRBV6-1 and TRBJ1-5; 7 bases are shared with TRBD1. The germline V gene has CDR1 MNHNS and CDR2 SASEGT. The length of the CDR3 is 13 residues. With 2 bases clipped from V and 6 bases from J, the junction kept 1 base outside the gene matches. The CDR3 region is CASSEQGGQPQHF. DNA for the CDR3: TGTGCCAGCAGTGAACAGGGGGGTCAGCCCCAGCATTTT.

This clonotype was seen only a few times. Relative to the germline gene, one junction end is altered; a read error may explain this. This chain connects TRBV4-3 to TRBJ2-4; 8 bases line up with TRBD1. In germline, CDR1 is LGHNA, CDR2 YSLEER. The CDR3 sequence is 15 residues long. In DNA form, the CDR3 reads TGCGCCAGCAACCAAGCAGGGGGCAACAAAAACATTCAGTACTTC. It encodes CASNQAGGNKNIQYF.

The V and J genes are TRBV5-1 and TRBJ2-7; D call uncertain. CDR3 length equals 16 residues. The ends were cut back, 2 bases at V and 5 bases at J, with 20 bases in the middle. CDR1 is SGHRS, CDR2 YFSETQ, per germline. CDR3 coding DNA: TGCGCCAGCAGCTTTCGGACCGGGCCTCTGCAGGACGAGCAGTACTTC. It is translated as CASSFRTGPLQDEQYF.

A few counts support this clonotype. The CDR3 sequence is CSARLAGPPDTQYF. In DNA, the CDR3 is TGCAGTGCTAGACTAGCGGGCCCACCAGATACGCAGTATTTT. This chain links TRBV20-1 with TRBJ2-3, with 8 bases identical to TRBD2. V lost 2 bases to trimming and J lost 4 bases; unmatched junction nucleotides: 5. The CDR3 is 14 residues long. The germline CDR1 and CDR2 sequences are DFQATT and SNEGSKA (reference sequence).

In DNA form, the CDR3 reads TGTGCCAGCAGCTTAATCCCGGCTAGCACAGATACGCAGTATTTT. Its protein is CASSLIPASTDTQYF. The chain recombines TRBV7-2 with TRBJ2-3; no clear D gene. The CDR3 runs to 15 residues. Germline V gene sequence: CDR1 SGHTA, CDR2 FQGNSA. V was shortened by 2 bases and J by 0 bases, with 9 bases between the two germline ends.

The rearrangement links TRBV2 to TRBJ2-3; 10 nucleotides align to TRBD1. The CDR3 contains 19 residues. V shed 6 bases and J 3 bases; nucleotides not matched to a gene: 18. Germline V gene sequence: CDR1 SNHLY, CDR2 FYNNEI. CDR3 in DNA: TGTGCCAGCAGCTCGACAGGGGGCCCATTCAAATCCCTTACAGATACGCAGTATTTT. Translated: CASSSTGGPFKSLTDTQYF.